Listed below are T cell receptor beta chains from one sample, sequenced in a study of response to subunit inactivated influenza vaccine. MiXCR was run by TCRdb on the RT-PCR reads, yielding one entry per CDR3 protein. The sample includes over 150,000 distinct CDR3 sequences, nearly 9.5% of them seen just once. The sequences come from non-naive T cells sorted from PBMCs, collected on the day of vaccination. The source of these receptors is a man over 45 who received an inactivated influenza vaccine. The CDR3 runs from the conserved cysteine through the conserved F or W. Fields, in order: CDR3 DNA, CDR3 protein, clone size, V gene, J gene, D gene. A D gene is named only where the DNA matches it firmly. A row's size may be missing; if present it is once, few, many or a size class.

TGTGCCAGCAGTCCCCTTGGGCCGACAGACGGCGAGCAGTACTTC,CASSPLGPTDGEQYF,NA,TRBV27,TRBJ2-7,NA
TGTGCCAGCAGCCAGTCCGGAGGATTTCATGGCTACACCTTC,CASSQSGGFHGYTF,many,TRBV3-1,TRBJ1-2,NA
TGCGCCAGCAGCTTGGCAGGACTAGCGGGCTATGAGCAGTTCTTC,CASSLAGLAGYEQFF,few,TRBV5-1,TRBJ2-1,TRBD2
TGTGCCAGCAGCCAGAGACTAGCGGGGGTCACAGATACGCAGTATTTT,CASSQRLAGVTDTQYF,NA,TRBV11-2,TRBJ2-3,TRBD2
TGTGCCAGCAGCTATAGCTCCTACGAGCAGTACTTC,CASSYSSYEQYF,few,TRBV7-2,TRBJ2-7,NA
TGTGCCAGCAGGGAACAGGGGTTGGGGAGCAATCAGCCCCAGCATTTT,CASREQGLGSNQPQHF,many,TRBV12-3/TRBV12-4,TRBJ1-5,TRBD1
TGTGCCAGCAACTCCCTCAGTAAGGGTGAGCAGTTCTTC,CASNSLSKGEQFF,few,TRBV28,TRBJ2-1,NA
TGTGCCAGCCGGGGGTCGAACACCGGGGAGCTGTTTTTT,CASRGSNTGELFF,many,TRBV6-2/TRBV6-3,TRBJ2-2,NA
TGCGCCAGCAGCCAAGTATTACGCCCGAGGGGCGGTAATGAAAAACTGTTTTTT,CASSQVLRPRGGNEKLFF,many,TRBV4-3,TRBJ1-4,NA
TGTGCCAGCAGCTTAGCCAGATTAAAGGGGGGAAATGAGCAGTTCTTC,CASSLARLKGGNEQFF,few,TRBV11-1,TRBJ2-1,NA
TGCAGTGCTAGTCCAGCGGCCACTGGCTACACCTTC,CSASPAATGYTF,many,TRBV20-1,TRBJ1-2,NA
TGTGCCAGCAGTTGGACTAGCGGGGCTACCTACAATGAGCAGTTCTTC,CASSWTSGATYNEQFF,NA,TRBV12-3/TRBV12-4,TRBJ2-1,TRBD2
TGCGCCAGCAGCCAAGGACAGGGACCTAACACCGGGGAGCTGTTTTTT,CASSQGQGPNTGELFF,many,TRBV5-1,TRBJ2-2,TRBD1
TGTGCCAGCCAACCAGGACCCTTGCTCCGCGAGCAGTACTTC,CASQPGPLLREQYF,few,TRBV11-2,TRBJ2-7,NA
TGTGCCAGCAGCCAAGATCAGGGGGCCTCCTATAATTCACCCCTCCACTTT,CASSQDQGASYNSPLHF,many,TRBV4-1,TRBJ1-6,TRBD1
TGTGCCAGCAGTGCTAGCGGGGGAGGGACTAGCACAGATACGCAGTATTTT,CASSASGGGTSTDTQYF,few,TRBV12-3/TRBV12-4,TRBJ2-3,TRBD2
TGCAGTGCACGAGACAGGGGGCGGCAGGTCGGGGAGCTGTTTTTT,CSARDRGRQVGELFF,NA,TRBV20-1,TRBJ2-2,TRBD1
TGTGCCAGCAACCGCGGATTAGCGGGAGGGAAAGAGCAGTTCTTC,CASNRGLAGGKEQFF,NA,TRBV7-9,TRBJ2-1,TRBD2
TGTGCCAGCAGTCCTGGAATGGCGGGGTCTGAGCAGTTCTTC,CASSPGMAGSEQFF,few,TRBV28,TRBJ2-1,NA
TGTGCCAGCAGCCGCCTGGATAATGAGCAGTTCTTC,CASSRLDNEQFF,many,TRBV3-1,TRBJ2-1,NA
TGCAGTACCTACGACCGAACTGGGGCCAACGTCCTGACTTTC,CSTYDRTGANVLTF,many,TRBV20-1,TRBJ2-6,NA
TGTGCCAGCAGTTTAATGGGACAGGGGTACTACGAGCAGTACTTC,CASSLMGQGYYEQYF,few,TRBV28,TRBJ2-7,TRBD1
TGCGCCAGCAGCCAGACTATTAGCGGGAGGGCCGGGGGTGAGCAGTACTTC,CASSQTISGRAGGEQYF,NA,TRBV5-1,TRBJ2-7,TRBD2
TGCAGTGCTAGGGGGCTAGTAGGCGAGCAGTACTTC,CSARGLVGEQYF,few,TRBV20-1,TRBJ2-7,NA
TGCGCCAGCAGCTTGGCGAACGCGAATTCACCCCTCCACTTT,CASSLANANSPLHF,few,TRBV5-1,TRBJ1-6,NA
TGCAGTGCTACCCCGGACTCTGGAAACACCATATATTTT,CSATPDSGNTIYF,many,TRBV20-1,TRBJ1-3,NA
TGTGCCAGCAGCCAAGCCCCTGGATTAACCCCGTTCTTC,CASSQAPGLTPFF,once,TRBV3-1,TRBJ2-1,NA
TGTGCCAGCAGGTGGACTAAACAAGAGACCCAGTACTTC,CASRWTKQETQYF,NA,TRBV6-1,TRBJ2-5,NA
TGCGCCAGCAGCCACAGCTCCTATAATTCACCCCTCCACTTT,CASSHSSYNSPLHF,NA,TRBV4-1,TRBJ1-6,NA
TGCAGTCTCACTGGGGGGGCTTCCTACAATGAGCAGTTCTTC,CSLTGGASYNEQFF,NA,TRBV29-1,TRBJ2-1,NA
TGCAGCGTCACTACAGATAACTATGGCTACACCTTC,CSVTTDNYGYTF,NA,TRBV29-1,TRBJ1-2,NA
TGTGCCAGCTCACTCCAAACCGGGATCACAGATACGCAGTATTTT,CASSLQTGITDTQYF,few,TRBV18,TRBJ2-3,NA
TGCGCTACCGCGGCGGGGGGGAGCACAGATACGCAGTATTTT,CATAAGGSTDTQYF,few,TRBV5-1,TRBJ2-3,TRBD2